Following are 25 T cell receptor beta chains from one sample sequenced in a study of T cells in Graves' hyperthyroidism and ophthalmopathy. It was RNA transcripts that yielded the amplified TCR beta CDR3 regions. HTBI primers were used for first-round RT-PCR of the TCR CDR3. TCRdb analysed the multiplex PCR reads with MiXCR anew, one entry per CDR3 protein. The sample includes about 59,000 distinct CDR3 sequences, roughly 58% of them seen just once. Sequencing was performed on blood. These receptors were taken from a woman in her sixties or seventies with Graves' ophthalmopathy.

This clonotype has more than one count but fewer than ten. One end of the junction is discordant with germline, which a read error may explain. The chain uses TRBV5-1 and TRBJ1-1, with D possibly being TRBD1 (5 bases). Germline loops: CDR1 SGHRS, CDR2 YFSETQ. This CDR3 spans 13 amino acids. The CDR3 DNA reads as TGCGCCAGCGGAAAGGGGAGGAACACTGGAGCTTTCTTT. This translates into CASGKGRNTGAFF.

This clonotype came up a few times. This rearrangement joins TRBV2 to TRBJ1-1; D gene unclear. The V gene lost 4 bases and the J gene lost 5 bases, with 20 bases spanning the gap. Germline loops: CDR1 SNHLY, CDR2 FYNNEI. The CDR3 has 16 amino acids. CDR3 in DNA: TGTGCCAGCAGTGCCGACACGCCGTCCCAAGGGACTGAAGCTTTCTTT. Translating gives CASSADTPSQGTEAFF.

V is TRBV7-3 and J is TRBJ2-3; D could derive from TRBD1 or TRBD2 (5 bases each). This CDR3 region has 13 residues. The germline V gene has CDR1 SGHTA and CDR2 FQGTGA. Trimming pared 5 bases from V and 5 bases from J, leaving 11 bases between. The CDR3 DNA sequence: TGTGCCAGCAGCATTCAGAGGGGAGATACGCAGTATTTT. The encoded protein is CASSIQRGDTQYF.

This clonotype appeared a few times. The V call is TRBV7-9, the J call TRBJ1-5; TRBD1 aligns across 7 bases. This CDR3 comprises 14 residues. Germline assignment: CDR1 SEHNR and CDR2 FQNEAQ (reference sequence). V shed 1 base, J shed 7 bases, and the junction held 4 bases outside the gene matches. CDR3 in DNA: TGTGCCAGCAGCTTAGACAGGGGAGGGCAGCCCCAGCATTTT. Amino acids: CASSLDRGGQPQHF.

This clonotype was detected many times. V is TRBV4-1 and J is TRBJ1-5; D possibly corresponds to TRBD1 (5 bases). Trimming stripped 4 bases from V and 0 bases from J, with 10 bases between. The germline V gene encodes CDR1 MGHRA and CDR2 YSYEKL. The CDR3 extends over 15 amino acids. CDR3 in DNA: TGCGCCAGCAGCCTAGACAGCAATAGCAATCAGCCCCAGCATTTT. Residues: CASSLDSNSNQPQHF.

In this sample, this clonotype turned up many times. The V and J genes are TRBV10-1 and TRBJ2-2; D remains ambiguous. V was shortened by 10 bases and J by 6 bases, with 12 bases between the two germline ends. This CDR3 contains 12 residues. From germline, CDR1 is WNHNN and CDR2 SYGVQD (reference sequence). The CDR3 DNA is TGCGCCATCCTCTGGCGCTCCGGGGAGCTGTTTTTT. It codes for CAILWRSGELFF.

The V gene is TRBV20-1, the J gene TRBJ1-4, with unresolved D. The CDR3 has 14 amino acids. In germline, CDR1 is DFQATT, CDR2 SNEGSKA (reference sequence). Between the trimmed V and J ends, which lost 0 bases and 8 bases, there was a span of 13 bases. The CDR3 coding sequence is TGCAGTGCTAGAGATCAACTGATGGGGGAAAAACTGTTTTTT. Protein: CSARDQLMGEKLFF.

This clonotype showed up just once. V and J are TRBV20-1 and TRBJ1-5; D is possibly TRBD1 (5 bases). CDR1 and CDR2 from the germline V gene are DFQATT and SNEGSKA (reference sequence). V lost 0 bases and J 2 bases, leaving 8 bases between the germline ends. The CDR3 has 14 amino acids. The DNA for the CDR3 is TGCAGTGCTAGAGATTCAGGGCGCAATCAGCCCCAGCATTTT. Translation gives CSARDSGRNQPQHF.

This clonotype appeared once. V gene TRBV6-4 combines with J gene TRBJ2-7; D might be TRBD2 (6 bases). The V end lost 3 bases, the J end lost 5 bases, and 11 bases lay between the germline ends. CDR1 MRHNA and CDR2 SNTAGT come from the germline V gene. The CDR3 totals 13 residues. This CDR3 is CASSDRGGDEQYF. The CDR3 DNA reads as TGTGCCAGCAGTGATCGGGGAGGCGACGAGCAGTACTTC.

This clonotype appeared many times. The rearrangement links TRBV5-5 to TRBJ1-5, with a weak D call TRBD1 (5 bases). Trimming took 2 bases from V and 0 from J, leaving 12 bases between them. This CDR3 has 16 amino acids. Per the germline V gene, CDR1 is SGHKS and CDR2 is YYEKEE (reference sequence). The CDR3: CASSLNSGHSNQPQHF. The CDR3, as DNA: TGTGCCAGCAGCTTAAACTCGGGGCATAGCAATCAGCCCCAGCATTTT.

Ten or more counts support this clonotype. The chain recombines TRBV20-1 with TRBJ1-3; D gene ambiguous. V was pared by 1 base and J by 4 bases, with 17 bases between. Germline CDR1 and CDR2: DFQATT and SNEGSKA (reference sequence). CDR3 length: 16 residues. The CDR3 DNA reads TGCAGTGCTAGAGTTCCGCTCTCGGGTACCGGAAACACCATATATTTT. It encodes CSARVPLSGTGNTIYF.

This clonotype has at least ten counts. V is TRBV12-3 or TRBV12-4 and J is TRBJ2-5; 15 nucleotides align to TRBD2. This CDR3 contains 16 residues. J lost 5 bases, V lost 6 bases, and 7 bases had no gene match. The CDR3 nucleotides read TGTGCCAGCAGCCCTGGACTAGCGGGGGGGAGGGAGACCCAGTACTTC. It specifies CASSPGLAGGRETQYF.

The sample holds many counts of this clonotype. The rearrangement links TRBV5-5 to TRBJ2-7; no clear D. The CDR3 covers 12 residues. Germline V gene sequence: CDR1 SGHKS, CDR2 YYEKEE (reference sequence). Trimming left V 3 bases short and J 2 bases short, with 6 bases between. The CDR3 spells CASSWTTYEQYF. DNA of the CDR3: TGTGCCAGCAGCTGGACCACCTACGAGCAGTACTTC.

In this sample, this clonotype turned up a few times. V usage is TRBV20-1 and J usage is TRBJ2-7; TRBD1 aligns across 9 bases. CDR1 is DFQATT, CDR2 SNEGSKA, per germline (reference sequence). The CDR3 extends over 13 amino acids. With V trimmed by 5 bases and J by 5 bases, 7 bases remained unmatched. The CDR3, as DNA: TGCAGTGCTCCCGGGACAGGGTCGGACGAGCAGTACTTC. Translation: CSAPGTGSDEQYF.

The chain carries TRBV5-1 and TRBJ2-2; TRBD1 aligns across 8 bases. The CDR3 contains 15 residues. V shed 1 base, J shed 3 bases, and the junction held 2 bases outside the gene matches. Per germline, CDR1 SGHRS and CDR2 YFSETQ. This CDR3 reads CASSLSTGDTGELFF. The CDR3 bases are TGCGCCAGCAGCTTGTCGACAGGGGACACCGGGGAGCTGTTTTTT.

On this clonotype itself: Germline is not matched at one junction end, which may reflect a read error. The rearrangement uses TRBV18 and TRBJ2-5; possibly TRBD2 for D (5 bases). From germline, CDR1 is KGHSH and CDR2 LQKENI. CDR3 length: 14 amino acids. This chain's CDR3 is CGSSPRTDLETQYF. The CDR3 DNA reads TGTGGCAGCTCACCGCGGACTGACCTTGAGACCCAGTACTTC.

Concerning this clonotype: One end of the junction fails to match germline, which may point to a read error. The chain couples TRBV9 to TRBJ2-2; 7 nucleotides match TRBD1. The CDR3 is 15 residues long. Germline-derived CDR1 and CDR2 are SGDLS and YYNGEE. CDR3 sequence (DNA): TGTGCCAGCAGCGTGAGGGGGCCGAAGGGCCGGGGAGCTGTTTTT. It codes for CASSVRGPKGRGAVF.

This chain uses TRBV2 with TRBJ1-6, with TRBD1 as a possible D gene (5 bases). V lost 3 bases and J lost 5, with 11 bases in between. Germline V gene data show CDR1 as SNHLY and CDR2 as FYNNEI. This CDR3 is built from 15 residues. Here the CDR3 DNA reads TGTGCCAGCAGTGAGTCTGGGGACGATAATTCACCCCTCCACTTT. The encoded protein is CASSESGDDNSPLHF.

This clonotype was seen ten or more times. The DNA for the CDR3 is TGTGCCAGTAGTACCTCCGGGACAGGGGTTCGGGAGCAGTACTTC. Amino acids: CASSTSGTGVREQYF. The rearrangement uses TRBV19 and TRBJ2-7, with 10 bases fitting TRBD1. Germline V CDR1 and CDR2: LNHDA, SQIVND (reference sequence). The CDR3 is made up of 15 amino acids. The J segment lost 7 bases and the V segment lost 4 bases, leaving 10 bases of the junction unmatched.

This clonotype was observed once. The J gene is TRBJ2-2, the V gene TRBV7-8; maybe TRBD1 (6 bases). Germline CDR1 SGHVS, CDR2 FQNEAQ. Trimming pared 4 bases from V and 1 base from J, leaving 16 bases between. This CDR3 is 17 amino acids long. CDR3 sequence reads: CASSSPPQGGNTGELFF. CDR3 coding DNA: TGTGCCAGCAGCTCCCCACCCCAAGGGGGGAACACCGGGGAGCTGTTTTTT. The whole variable domain, remainder taken from reference TRBV7-8 and TRBJ2-2, is GAGVSQSPRYKVAKRGQDVALRCDPISGHVSLFWYQQALGQGPEFLTYFQNEAQLDKSGLPSDRFFAERPEGSVSTLKIQRTQQEDSAVYLCASSSPPQGGNTGELFFGEGSRLTVL.

Turning to this clonotype: The junction differs from germline at one of its ends, possibly a read error. This sequence joins TRBV4-2 and TRBJ1-1; TRBD1 is a possible D gene (5 bases). The CDR3 is made up of 14 amino acids. Germline assignment: CDR1 LGHNA and CDR2 YNFKEQ. CDR3 DNA sequence: TGTGCGAGCAGCCAAGACCAGGGTAACACTGCAGCTTTCTTT. Translating it yields CASSQDQGNTAAFF.

About this clonotype itself: Since the CDR3 does not end with the conserved phenylalanine or tryptophan, this likely comes from a read error. Because the CDR3's place on the DNA is in doubt, the DNA is left out and the CDR3 is given as listed by TCRdb. V is TRBV9 and J is TRBJ1-3. The CDR3 is 8 amino acids in total, end residues counted. Germline assignment: CDR1 SGDLS and CDR2 YYNGEE. This CDR3 reads CASSVGSI.

Only a few counts were recorded for this clonotype. This sequence joins TRBV29-1 and TRBJ2-7; 9 nucleotides align to TRBD1. J lost 8 bases, V lost 6 bases, and 11 bases had no gene match. Germline CDR1 reads SQVTM; CDR2 reads ANQGSEA. The CDR3 is made up of 13 amino acids. CDR3 nucleotide sequence: TGCAGCGTGGCACAGGGGGCTTACCACAAGCAGTACTTC. Translating gives CSVAQGAYHKQYF.

This clonotype came up many times. The V gene is TRBV28, the J gene TRBJ1-5, with a weak D call TRBD1 (5 bases). In germline, CDR1 is MDHEN, CDR2 SYDVKM. The CDR3 spans 17 residues. Trimming took 6 bases from V and 0 from J, leaving 18 bases between them. The CDR3 reads CASSNRQSPYSNQPQHF. The CDR3 coding sequence is TGTGCCAGCAGCAACAGACAGTCGCCCTATAGCAATCAGCCCCAGCATTTT.

This clonotype was counted only a few times. The chain carries TRBV6-1 and TRBJ2-2; D call uncertain. CDR3 length equals 14 residues. V was cut by 1 base and J by 8 bases, with 11 bases left in between. From germline, CDR1 is MNHNS and CDR2 SASEGT. Written as DNA, the CDR3 is TGTGCCAGCAGTGAAGGAGGAGAATCTGGGGAGCTGTTTTTT. Its translation: CASSEGGESGELFF.